These T cell receptor beta chains were read from a single sample in a study of CD8+ T cells in alopecia areata. TCRdb keeps only in-frame clones here, not all; method: immunoSEQ multiplex PCR. The sample holds 110,000 or so clones; under 60% are singletons and the top ten take 20% to 25%. The sequenced sample consisted of NKG2D-low CD8+ T cells sorted from blood. The receptors originated from a human donor with alopecia areata. Both conserved end residues are part of each CDR3. Fields, in order: V gene, D gene, J gene, CDR3 protein. A D gene is named only where the DNA matches it firmly.

V: TRBV7-3; D: .; J: TRBJ2-1; CDR3: CASSLSSYNEQFF
V: TRBV7-8; D: .; J: TRBJ2-1; CDR3: CASSLGGPTDEQFF
V: TRBV13; D: .; J: TRBJ1-1; CDR3: CASSPGVVTEAFF
V: TRBV7-2; D: .; J: TRBJ1-1; CDR3: CASSNPAGVWTEAFF
V: TRBV18; D: .; J: TRBJ2-1; CDR3: CASVGANEQFF
V: TRBV13; D: .; J: TRBJ2-5; CDR3: CASSLSDNQYF
V: TRBV27; D: .; J: TRBJ1-2; CDR3: CASSPIRSSNYGYTF
V: TRBV6-6; D: TRBD1; J: TRBJ1-2; CDR3: CASSYSSPTGNYGYTF
V: TRBV5-1; D: .; J: TRBJ1-1; CDR3: CASSWLGSEAFF
V: TRBV29-1; D: TRBD2; J: TRBJ2-1; CDR3: CSLAGGPNEQFF
V: TRBV28; D: TRBD2; J: TRBJ2-5; CDR3: CASRGLAQETQYF
V: TRBV28; D: .; J: TRBJ2-7; CDR3: CASSLRGLGYYEQYF
V: TRBV2; D: TRBD2; J: TRBJ2-1; CDR3: CASGMVAGGLPSYNEQFF
V: TRBV20-1; D: .; J: TRBJ2-7; CDR3: CSLRAGYEQYF
V: TRBV28; D: TRBD2; J: TRBJ2-6; CDR3: CASSWGGSSGANVLTF
V: TRBV7-9; D: .; J: TRBJ1-2; CDR3: CASSFVQGPSYGYTF
V: TRBV29-1; D: .; J: TRBJ1-1; CDR3: CSVVYTEAFF
V: TRBV6-5; D: TRBD1; J: TRBJ2-7; CDR3: CASSYSDRAYEQYF
V: TRBV28; D: .; J: TRBJ2-7; CDR3: CASSPLGAARGEQYF
V: TRBV7-9; D: .; J: TRBJ2-1; CDR3: CASSFFGYNEQFF
V: TRBV4-1; D: .; J: TRBJ2-5; CDR3: CASSQDFTEQETQYF
V: TRBV14; D: .; J: TRBJ2-5; CDR3: CASSQDYRDETQYF
V: TRBV5-1; D: TRBD1; J: TRBJ1-2; CDR3: CASAPGQGYGYTF
V: TRBV14; D: .; J: TRBJ2-1; CDR3: CASSQDTRPPRNEQFF
V: TRBV27; D: .; J: TRBJ1-2; CDR3: CASSLSSGANYGYTF
V: TRBV6-1; D: TRBD1; J: TRBJ1-2; CDR3: CASNELRGPYGYTF
V: TRBV4-1; D: TRBD2; J: TRBJ2-1; CDR3: CASSQTPAGGKYNEQFF
V: TRBV30; D: .; J: TRBJ1-4; CDR3: CAWRGSETGRLFGEKLFF
V: TRBV5-6; D: TRBD1; J: TRBJ2-3; CDR3: CASSWDRGTDTQYF
V: TRBV19; D: .; J: TRBJ2-1; CDR3: CASRGHEDSYNEQFF
V: TRBV29-1; D: .; J: TRBJ2-2; CDR3: CSVILTGELFF
V: TRBV7-6; D: .; J: TRBJ1-2; CDR3: CASSLQPEAYGYTF
V: TRBV27; D: .; J: TRBJ2-1; CDR3: CASSLNRVSYNEQFF
V: TRBV29-1; D: TRBD1; J: TRBJ1-2; CDR3: CSVARGDDGYTF
V: TRBV6-6; D: TRBD2; J: TRBJ2-2; CDR3: CASSRSGPERRELFF
V: TRBV13; D: .; J: TRBJ1-2; CDR3: CASKGILTNYGYTF
V: TRBV7-9; D: .; J: TRBJ1-1; CDR3: CASSLRAAAANTEAFF
V: TRBV29-1; D: TRBD2; J: TRBJ2-7; CDR3: CSVEQAGDYEQYF
V: TRBV5-1; D: .; J: TRBJ2-7; CDR3: CASSLGAEQYF
V: TRBV11-2; D: .; J: TRBJ2-7; CDR3: CASSLVLLYEQYF
V: TRBV5-1; D: .; J: TRBJ2-3; CDR3: CASSLAADTQYF
V: TRBV6-5; D: TRBD1; J: TRBJ1-1; CDR3: CASSLTGRTEAFF
V: TRBV18; D: .; J: TRBJ2-7; CDR3: CASSPVGTDTSYEQYF
V: TRBV2; D: .; J: TRBJ2-7; CDR3: CASSSGRSYEQYF
V: TRBV11-2; D: TRBD2; J: TRBJ2-1; CDR3: CASSKPGLVDEQFF
V: TRBV7-2; D: TRBD1; J: TRBJ2-1; CDR3: CASSKEQGRVFNEQFF
V: TRBV27; D: .; J: TRBJ1-1; CDR3: CASSLSWGTEAFF